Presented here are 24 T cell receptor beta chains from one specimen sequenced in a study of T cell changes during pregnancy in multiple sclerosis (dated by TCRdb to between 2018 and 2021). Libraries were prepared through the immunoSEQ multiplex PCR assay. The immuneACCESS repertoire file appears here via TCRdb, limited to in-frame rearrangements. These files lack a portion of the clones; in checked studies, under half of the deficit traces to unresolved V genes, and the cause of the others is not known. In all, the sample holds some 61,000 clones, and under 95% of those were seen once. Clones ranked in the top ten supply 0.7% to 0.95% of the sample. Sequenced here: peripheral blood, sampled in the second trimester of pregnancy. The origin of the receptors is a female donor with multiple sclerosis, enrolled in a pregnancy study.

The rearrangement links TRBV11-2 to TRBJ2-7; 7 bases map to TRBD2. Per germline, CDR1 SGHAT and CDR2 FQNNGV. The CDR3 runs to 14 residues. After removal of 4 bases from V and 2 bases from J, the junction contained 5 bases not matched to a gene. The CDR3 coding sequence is TGTGCCAGCAGCTCGGGGAGGGGCCCCTACGAGCAGTACTTC. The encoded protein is CASSSGRGPYEQYF.

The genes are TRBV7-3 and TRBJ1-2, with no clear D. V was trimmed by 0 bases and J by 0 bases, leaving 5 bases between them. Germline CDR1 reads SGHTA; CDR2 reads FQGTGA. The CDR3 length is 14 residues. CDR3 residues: CASSLTAANYGYTF. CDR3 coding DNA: TGTGCCAGCAGCTTAACGGCAGCTAACTATGGCTACACCTTC.

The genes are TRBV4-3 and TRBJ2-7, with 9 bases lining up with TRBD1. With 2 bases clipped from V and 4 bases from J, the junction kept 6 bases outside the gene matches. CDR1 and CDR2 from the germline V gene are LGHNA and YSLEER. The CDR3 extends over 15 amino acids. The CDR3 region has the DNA TGCGCCAGCAGCCAACAGGGACAGGGCTTTTACGAGCAGTACTTC. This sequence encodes CASSQQGQGFYEQYF.

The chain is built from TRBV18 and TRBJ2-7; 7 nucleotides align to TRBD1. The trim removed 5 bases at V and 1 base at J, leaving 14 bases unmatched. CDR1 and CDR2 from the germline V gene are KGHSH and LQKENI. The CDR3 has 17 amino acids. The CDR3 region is CASSELYRGVESYEQYF. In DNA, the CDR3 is TGTGCCAGCTCAGAACTATACAGGGGTGTAGAATCCTACGAGCAGTACTTC. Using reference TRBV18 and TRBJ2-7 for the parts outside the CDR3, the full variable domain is NAGVMQNPRHLVRRRGQEARLRCSPMKGHSHVYWYRQLPEEGLKFMVYLQKENIIDESGMPKERFSAEFPKEGPSILRIQQVVRGDSAAYFCASSELYRGVESYEQYFGPGTRLTVT.

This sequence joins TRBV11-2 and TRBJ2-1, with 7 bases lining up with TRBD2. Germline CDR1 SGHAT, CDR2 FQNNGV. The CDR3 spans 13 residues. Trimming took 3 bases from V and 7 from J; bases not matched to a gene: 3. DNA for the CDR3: TGTGCCAGCAGCTTTCCCGGGGGGAATGAGCAGTTCTTC. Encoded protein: CASSFPGGNEQFF.

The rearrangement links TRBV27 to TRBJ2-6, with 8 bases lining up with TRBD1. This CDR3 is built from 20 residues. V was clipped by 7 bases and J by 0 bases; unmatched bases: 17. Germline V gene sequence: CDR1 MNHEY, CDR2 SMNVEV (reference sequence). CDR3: CASTRFTGTGTLSGANVLTF. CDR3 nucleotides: TGTGCCAGCACCCGATTTACTGGGACAGGAACTCTCTCTGGGGCCAACGTCCTGACTTTC.

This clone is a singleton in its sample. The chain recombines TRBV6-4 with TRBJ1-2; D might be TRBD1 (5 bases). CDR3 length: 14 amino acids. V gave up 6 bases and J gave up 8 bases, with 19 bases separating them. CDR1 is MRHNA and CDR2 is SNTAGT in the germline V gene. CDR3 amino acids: CASSPDSTWGGYTF. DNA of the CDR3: TGTGCCAGCAGCCCCGACAGCACTTGGGGAGGCTACACCTTC.

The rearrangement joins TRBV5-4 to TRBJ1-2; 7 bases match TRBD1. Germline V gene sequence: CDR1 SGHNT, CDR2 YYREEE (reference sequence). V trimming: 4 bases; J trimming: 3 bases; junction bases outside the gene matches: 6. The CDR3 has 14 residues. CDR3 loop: CASSPRGSHYGYTF. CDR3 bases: TGTGCCAGCAGCCCCAGGGGGTCTCACTATGGCTACACCTTC.

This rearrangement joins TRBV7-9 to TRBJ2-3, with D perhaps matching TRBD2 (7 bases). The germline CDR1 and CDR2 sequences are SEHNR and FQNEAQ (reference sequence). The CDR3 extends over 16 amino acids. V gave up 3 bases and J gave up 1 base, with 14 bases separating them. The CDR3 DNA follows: TGTGCCAGCAGCTTTGGGGGGGCCGGTGGCACAGATACGCAGTATTTT. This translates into CASSFGGAGGTDTQYF. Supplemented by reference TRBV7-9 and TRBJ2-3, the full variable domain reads DTGVSQNPRHKITKRGQNVTFRCDPISEHNRLYWYRQTLGQGPEFLTYFQNEAQLEKSRLLSDRFSAERPKGSFSTLEIQRTEQGDSAMYLCASSFGGAGGTDTQYFGPGTRLTVL.

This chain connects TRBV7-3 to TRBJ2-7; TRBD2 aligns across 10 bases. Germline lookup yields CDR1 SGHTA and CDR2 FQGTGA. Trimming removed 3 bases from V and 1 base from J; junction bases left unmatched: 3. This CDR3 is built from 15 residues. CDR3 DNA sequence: TGTGCCAGCAGCTTGCTAGCGGGGGAGTCCTACGAGCAGTACTTC. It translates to CASSLLAGESYEQYF.

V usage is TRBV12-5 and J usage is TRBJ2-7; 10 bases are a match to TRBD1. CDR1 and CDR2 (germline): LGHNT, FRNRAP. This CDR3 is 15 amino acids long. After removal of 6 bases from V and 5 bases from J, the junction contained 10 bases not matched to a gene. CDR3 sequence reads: CASGPGTGALNEQYF. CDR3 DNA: TGTGCTAGTGGCCCTGGGACAGGGGCTTTAAACGAGCAGTACTTC. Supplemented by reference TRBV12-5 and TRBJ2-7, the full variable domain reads DARVTQTPRHKVTEMGQEVTMRCQPILGHNTVFWYRQTMMQGLELLAYFRNRAPLDDSGMPKDRFSAEMPDATLATLKIQPSEPRDSAVYFCASGPGTGALNEQYFGPGTRLTVT.

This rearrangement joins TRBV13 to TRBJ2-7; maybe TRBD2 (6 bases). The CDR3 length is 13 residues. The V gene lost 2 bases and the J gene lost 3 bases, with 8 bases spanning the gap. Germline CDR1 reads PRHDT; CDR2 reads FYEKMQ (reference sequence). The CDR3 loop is CASSLWGDYEQYF. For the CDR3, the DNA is TGTGCCAGCAGCTTATGGGGGGACTACGAGCAGTACTTC.

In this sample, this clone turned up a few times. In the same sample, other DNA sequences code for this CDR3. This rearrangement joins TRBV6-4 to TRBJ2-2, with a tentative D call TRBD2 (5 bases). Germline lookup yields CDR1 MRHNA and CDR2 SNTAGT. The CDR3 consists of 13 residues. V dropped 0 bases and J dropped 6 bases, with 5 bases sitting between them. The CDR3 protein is CASSDSSAGELFF. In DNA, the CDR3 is TGTGCCAGCAGTGACTCTAGCGCCGGGGAGCTGTTTTTT.

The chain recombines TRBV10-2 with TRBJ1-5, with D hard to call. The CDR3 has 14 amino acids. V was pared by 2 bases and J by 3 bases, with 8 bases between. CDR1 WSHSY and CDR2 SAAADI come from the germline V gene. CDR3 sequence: CASSEAGNNQPQHF. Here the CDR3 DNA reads TGCGCCAGCAGTGAGGCAGGAAACAATCAGCCCCAGCATTTT.

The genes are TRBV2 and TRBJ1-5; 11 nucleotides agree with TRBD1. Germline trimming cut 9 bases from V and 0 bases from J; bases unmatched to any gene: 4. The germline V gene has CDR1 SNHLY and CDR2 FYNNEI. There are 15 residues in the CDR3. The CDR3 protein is CASSGQGDSNQPQHF. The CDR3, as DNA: TGTGCCAGTTCGGGACAGGGGGATAGCAATCAGCCCCAGCATTTT.

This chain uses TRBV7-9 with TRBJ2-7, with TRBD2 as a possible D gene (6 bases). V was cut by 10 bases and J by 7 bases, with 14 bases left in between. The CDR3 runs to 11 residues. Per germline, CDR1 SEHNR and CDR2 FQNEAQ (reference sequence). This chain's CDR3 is CATSARGEQYF. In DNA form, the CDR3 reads TGTGCCACCTCCGCTCGGGGGGAGCAGTACTTC.

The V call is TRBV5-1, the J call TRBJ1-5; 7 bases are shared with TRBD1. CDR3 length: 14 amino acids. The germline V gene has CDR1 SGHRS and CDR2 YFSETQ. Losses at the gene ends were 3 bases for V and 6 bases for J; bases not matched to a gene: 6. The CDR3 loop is CASSSGQVGQPQHF. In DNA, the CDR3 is TGCGCCAGCAGCTCAGGACAGGTGGGTCAGCCCCAGCATTTT.

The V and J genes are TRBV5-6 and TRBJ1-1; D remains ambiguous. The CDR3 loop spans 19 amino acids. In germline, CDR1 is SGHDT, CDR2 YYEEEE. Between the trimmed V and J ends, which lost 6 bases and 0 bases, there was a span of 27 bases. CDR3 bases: TGTGCCAGCACGATTCTCGGTCGGAGGACGCGAGACATGAACACTGAAGCTTTCTTT. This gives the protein CASTILGRRTRDMNTEAFF.

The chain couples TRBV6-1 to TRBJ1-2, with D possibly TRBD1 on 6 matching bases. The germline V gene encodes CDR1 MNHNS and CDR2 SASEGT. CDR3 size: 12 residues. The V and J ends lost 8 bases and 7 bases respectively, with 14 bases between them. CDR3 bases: TGTGCCAGCTTCGGGGGGCTCTCTGGCTACACCTTC. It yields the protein CASFGGLSGYTF.

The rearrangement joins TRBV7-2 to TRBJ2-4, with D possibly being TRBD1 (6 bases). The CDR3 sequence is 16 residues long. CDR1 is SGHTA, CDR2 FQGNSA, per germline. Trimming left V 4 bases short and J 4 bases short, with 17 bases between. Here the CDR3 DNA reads TGTGCCAGCAGCTACCGACAGGCCCAGGGAAAAAACATTCAGTACTTC. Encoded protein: CASSYRQAQGKNIQYF.

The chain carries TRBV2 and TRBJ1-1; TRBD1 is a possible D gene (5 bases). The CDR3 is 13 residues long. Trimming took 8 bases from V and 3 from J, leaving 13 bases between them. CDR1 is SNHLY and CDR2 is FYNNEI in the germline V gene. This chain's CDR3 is CASGQQVDTEAFF. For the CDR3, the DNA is TGTGCCAGCGGACAACAGGTGGACACTGAAGCTTTCTTT.

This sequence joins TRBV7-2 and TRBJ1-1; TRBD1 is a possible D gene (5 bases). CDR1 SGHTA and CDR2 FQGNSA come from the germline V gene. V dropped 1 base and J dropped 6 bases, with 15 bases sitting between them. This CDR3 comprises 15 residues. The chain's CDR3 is CASSLVGTTGAEAFF. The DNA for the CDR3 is TGTGCCAGCAGCTTAGTAGGGACCACGGGGGCTGAAGCTTTCTTT. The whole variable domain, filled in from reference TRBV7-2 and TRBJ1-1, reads GAGVSQSPSNKVTEKGKDVELRCDPISGHTALYWYRQSLGQGLEFLIYFQGNSAPDKSGLPSDRFSAERTGGSVSTLTIQRTQQEDSAVYLCASSLVGTTGAEAFFGQGTRLTVV.

CDR3 sequence reads: CASSYGGQGARNQYF. The CDR3 bases are TGTGCCAGCAGCTATGGGGGGCAGGGGGCGCGGAACCAGTACTTC. The rearrangement links TRBV7-3 to TRBJ2-5; 8 bases map to TRBD1. The V and J ends lost 4 bases and 10 bases, in that order; junction bases with no gene match: 14. The germline gives CDR1 SGHTA, CDR2 FQGTGA. The CDR3 is made up of 15 amino acids.

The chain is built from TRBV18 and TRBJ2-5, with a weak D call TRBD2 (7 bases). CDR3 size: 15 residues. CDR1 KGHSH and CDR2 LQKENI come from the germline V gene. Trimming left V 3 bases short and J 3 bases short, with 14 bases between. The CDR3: CASSPLRGAEETQYF. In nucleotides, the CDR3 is TGTGCCAGCTCACCCCTTCGGGGGGCGGAAGAGACCCAGTACTTC.